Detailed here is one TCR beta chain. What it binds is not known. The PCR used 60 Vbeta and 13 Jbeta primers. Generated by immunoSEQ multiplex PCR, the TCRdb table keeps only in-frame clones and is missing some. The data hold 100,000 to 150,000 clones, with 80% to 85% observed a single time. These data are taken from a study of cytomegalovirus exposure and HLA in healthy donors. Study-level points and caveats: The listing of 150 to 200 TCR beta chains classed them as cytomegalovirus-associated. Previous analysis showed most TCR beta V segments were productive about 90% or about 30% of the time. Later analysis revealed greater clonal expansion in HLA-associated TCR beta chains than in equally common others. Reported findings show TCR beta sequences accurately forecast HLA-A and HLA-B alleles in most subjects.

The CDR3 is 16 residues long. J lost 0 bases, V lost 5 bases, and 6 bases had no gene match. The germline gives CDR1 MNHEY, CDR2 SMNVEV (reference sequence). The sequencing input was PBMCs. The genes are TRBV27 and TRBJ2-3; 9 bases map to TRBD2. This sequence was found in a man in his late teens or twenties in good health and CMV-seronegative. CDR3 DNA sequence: TGTGCCAGCAGTGCGAACCTAGCGGGGAGCACAGATACGCAGTATTTT. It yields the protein CASSANLAGSTDTQYF.